This T cell receptor (beta chain) originates from a study of OX40 agonist ivuxolimab in advanced cancers. Study context: Partial responses were achieved by three patients: one hepatocellular carcinoma, two cutaneous melanoma.

The germline V gene encodes CDR1 ENHRY and CDR2 SYGVKD. V was pared by 6 bases and J by 1 base, with 10 bases between. This CDR3 contains 13 residues. The study, taken as a whole, reports: Doses of 0.1 to 3.0 mg/kg were accompanied by clonal expansion of CD4+ and CD8+ blood T cells by week 6.

Concerning this clone itself: Antigen: not known.

Generated by immunoSEQ multiplex PCR, the TCRdb table keeps only in-frame clones and is missing some. The table shows tens of thousands of clones, with around 90% occurring only once. The specimen comprised CD4+ or CD8+ T cells sorted from blood, sampled in a trial of the OX40 agonist ivuxolimab. The gene calls are TRBV10-3 and TRBJ2-7; D is possibly TRBD1 or TRBD2 (5 bases each). The receptor was derived from an adult with an advanced solid tumor such as melanoma, head and neck, liver or kidney cancer. This CDR3 is CAISRDGSYEQYF. The CDR3 DNA reads as TGTGCCATCAGCCGGGACGGATCCTACGAGCAGTACTTC.